This entry lists 10 T cell receptor beta chains sequenced from one sample in a study of blood T cell repertoires in COVID-19. TCRdb's table, derived via immunoSEQ multiplex PCR, lists solely in-frame clones and lacks some. The sample contains 91,000 or so clones, 85% to 95% of which appear only once. Input material: peripheral blood. The receptors come from a woman aged 50 to 60 in a cohort sampled during active COVID-19.

The sample holds one count of this clone. The gene calls are TRBV7-8 and TRBJ1-2, with TRBD1 as a possible D gene (6 bases). Trimming took off 5 bases at V and 2 bases at J, with 12 bases between the two ends. Germline V gives CDR1 SGHVS, CDR2 FQNEAQ. This CDR3 has 14 amino acids. CDR3 coding DNA: TGTGCCAGCAGCCCAGGGACACTGAACTATGGCTACACCTTC. Translated: CASSPGTLNYGYTF.

The chain has TRBV3-1 (or the pseudogene TRBV3-2) and TRBJ1-3; D possibly corresponds to TRBD1 (6 bases). The V and J ends lost 6 bases and 3 bases respectively, with 12 bases between them. Germline V gene data show CDR1 as LGHDT and CDR2 as YNNKEL (reference sequence). The CDR3 is 14 residues long. The CDR3 nucleotides are TGTGCCAGCAGATTACAGGGTGGTGGAAACACCATATATTTT. Translation gives CASRLQGGGNTIYF.

The chain is built from TRBV7-8 and TRBJ2-1, with 11 bases identical to TRBD2. J lost 8 bases, V lost 6 bases, and 9 bases had no gene match. Germline loops: CDR1 SGHVS, CDR2 FQNEAQ. This CDR3 has 15 amino acids. As DNA, the CDR3 is TGTGCCAGCAGTCTCTACGGGACTAGCGGCTATGAGCAGTTCTTC. This translates into CASSLYGTSGYEQFF. Full variable domain (outside the CDR3, taken from reference TRBV7-8 and TRBJ2-1): GAGVSQSPRYKVAKRGQDVALRCDPISGHVSLFWYQQALGQGPEFLTYFQNEAQLDKSGLPSDRFFAERPEGSVSTLKIQRTQQEDSAVYLCASSLYGTSGYEQFFGPGTRLTVL.

The V gene is TRBV2, the J gene TRBJ2-3; TRBD1 is a possible D gene (6 bases). The CDR3 length is 14 residues. V dropped 6 bases and J dropped 4 bases, with 14 bases sitting between them. The V gene's germline CDR1 is SNHLY and CDR2 FYNNEI. CDR3 coding DNA: TGTGCCAGCAGCTGGAACAGGGAGCCAGATACGCAGTATTTT. Translation: CASSWNREPDTQYF.

This chain connects TRBV7-2 to TRBJ1-2; D is possibly TRBD1 (6 bases). The germline V gene has CDR1 SGHTA and CDR2 FQGNSA. V was pared by 5 bases and J by 4 bases, with 11 bases between. CDR3 length: 13 amino acids. The CDR3 DNA reads as TGTGCCAGCAGCAGTACAGGGACCTATGGCTACACCTTC. Translating gives CASSSTGTYGYTF. Full variable domain (outside the CDR3, taken from reference TRBV7-2 and TRBJ1-2): GAGVSQSPSNKVTEKGKDVELRCDPISGHTALYWYRQSLGQGLEFLIYFQGNSAPDKSGLPSDRFSAERTGGSVSTLTIQRTQQEDSAVYLCASSSTGTYGYTFGSGTRLTVV.

Note on this clone: Other DNA sequences in the same sample also yield this CDR3. This chain joins TRBV12-3 or TRBV12-4 and TRBJ1-5, with D uncertain. Trimming shortened V by 0 bases and J by 5 bases, and 5 bases separated the two germline ends. This CDR3 is built from 13 residues. CDR3 in amino acids: CASSLARDQPQHF. As DNA, the CDR3 is TGTGCCAGCAGTTTAGCCCGAGATCAGCCCCAGCATTTT.

Concerning this clone itself: Its ends do not fully match the called genes, so a read error is possible. The chain combines TRBV7-7 with TRBJ1-4, with 9 positions matching TRBD1. This CDR3 contains 16 residues. CDR1 is SSHAT and CDR2 is FNYEAQ in the germline V gene (reference sequence). The CDR3 DNA sequence: TGTGCTAGCAGCTTAGGGCCGGGACAGGGAGGCGAAAAACTGTTTTTT. This codes for CASSLGPGQGGEKLFF. Together with reference TRBV7-7 and TRBJ1-4, the CDR3 gives the full variable domain: GAGVSQSPRYKVTKRGQDVTLRCDPISSHATLYWYQQALGQGPEFLTYFNYEAQPDKSGLPSDRFSAERPEGSISTLTIQRTEQRDSAMYRCASSLGPGQGGEKLFFGSGTQLSVL.

The chain uses TRBV6-6 and TRBJ2-2; TRBD2 is a possible D gene (7 bases). V was trimmed by 8 bases and J by 7 bases, leaving 23 bases between them. CDR3 length: 16 residues. Looked up from germline, CDR1 is MNHNY and CDR2 is SVGAGI (reference sequence). The CDR3 sequence is CASLGSNGGPSGELFF. The CDR3 bases are TGTGCCAGCCTAGGGTCTAACGGGGGGCCGAGCGGGGAGCTGTTTTTT.

This chain links TRBV6-1 with TRBJ1-2; 7 nucleotides line up with TRBD1. After removal of 3 bases from V and 4 bases from J, the junction contained 8 bases not matched to a gene. CDR1 and CDR2 from the germline V gene are MNHNS and SASEGT. This CDR3 has 15 residues. The CDR3 loop is CASSDPDRAGYGYTF. In nucleotides, the CDR3 is TGTGCCAGCAGTGACCCAGACAGGGCTGGCTATGGCTACACCTTC.

Regarding this clone: The junction differs from germline at one of its ends, possibly a read error. V is TRBV27 and J is TRBJ2-1, with D tentatively TRBD1 (6 bases). The CDR3 totals 15 residues. Germline V gene data show CDR1 as MNHEY and CDR2 as SMNVEV (reference sequence). The CDR3 protein is CASRLYTGSGAEQFF. CDR3 DNA: TGTGCCAGCAGGTTATATACAGGGTCCGGTGCTGAGCAGTTCTTC.